This TCR beta chain originates from a study of Ad26.COV2.S vaccination and SARS-CoV-2 variants. Overall study: Into the muscle, Ad26.COV2.S was dosed once or twice, 56 days apart.

Trimming pared 5 bases from V and 1 base from J, leaving 11 bases between. Germline V gene sequence: CDR1 SGHAT, CDR2 FQDESV (reference sequence). The CDR3 extends over 14 amino acids. The treatment denotes: about 20 received Ad26.COV2.S at low or high dose, single or two shots; roughly five received placebo; per-sample allocation not given. Specimens were obtained on day 63 following the first vaccine or placebo injection. In the vaccine, an Ad26 vector expressed the SARS-CoV-2 spike of the Wuhan strain. Libraries were prepared by immunoSEQ multiplex PCR; TCRdb keeps only in-frame clonotypes and omits some of them. This table has about 420,000 clones, roughly 90% appearing once.

Sample: peripheral blood, taken in a trial of Ad26.COV2.S vaccine versus placebo. The V and J genes are TRBV11-1 and TRBJ2-5; no definite D call. This sequence originates from a person between 18 and 59 years old who received the Ad26.COV2.S COVID-19 vaccine or a placebo. In DNA, the CDR3 is TGTGCCAGCAGCCCCGATTGGTCCCAAGAGACCCAGTACTTC. This codes for CASSPDWSQETQYF.